This is a list of T cell receptor beta chains from one sample in a study of blood T cell repertoires in COVID-19. Method: immunoSEQ multiplex PCR; TCRdb's copy keeps in-frame clones and lacks some. The table has 150,000 or so clones, around 84% seen once; the top ten hold 35% to 40%. Material: peripheral blood. These receptors originate from a human donor in a cohort sampled during active COVID-19. Each CDR3 is given with its conserved first and last residue. D genes are given only for firm matches. A clone size is listed for some rows: how often the clone was seen (once, few, many), or a class if it is expanded.

V: TRBV19; size: once; D: -; J: TRBJ1-1; DNA: TGTGCCAGTAGCGGGACTCCGGAGTGGACTGAAGCTTTCTTT; CDR3: CASSGTPEWTEAFF
V: TRBV5-1; size: -; D: -; J: TRBJ2-3; DNA: TGCGCCAGCAGCTTGTGGCAGGACACAGATACGCAGTATTTT; CDR3: CASSLWQDTDTQYF
V: TRBV10-3; size: -; D: TRBD2; J: TRBJ2-2; DNA: TGTGCCATCGGAAGTAGCGGGGGAACCGGGGAGCTGTTTTTT; CDR3: CAIGSSGGTGELFF
V: TRBV24-1; size: -; D: TRBD2; J: TRBJ2-1; DNA: TGTGCCACCAGTGTCCTTAGCGGGGGGGCCTACAATGAGCAGTTCTTC; CDR3: CATSVLSGGAYNEQFF
V: TRBV7-9; size: few; D: TRBD1; J: TRBJ1-1; DNA: TGTGCCAGCAGCTCCGGACAGGGGAGCACTGAAGCTTTCTTT; CDR3: CASSSGQGSTEAFF
V: TRBV5-4; size: -; D: TRBD1; J: TRBJ1-3; DNA: TGTGCCAGCAGCGTGACAGGGGGCTCTGGAAACACCATATATTTT; CDR3: CASSVTGGSGNTIYF
V: TRBV7-2; size: -; D: TRBD1; J: TRBJ1-1; DNA: TGTGCCAGCAGCTGGGGGACAGCGAACACTGAAGCTTTCTTT; CDR3: CASSWGTANTEAFF
V: TRBV7-2; size: -; D: -; J: TRBJ1-2; DNA: TGTGCCAGCAGTTCCCAATTTACAGGTGGCTACACCTTC; CDR3: CASSSQFTGGYTF
V: TRBV19; size: -; D: -; J: TRBJ2-3; DNA: TGTGCCAGTAGTATAGCCCAGGGAACGCAGTATTTT; CDR3: CASSIAQGTQYF
V: TRBV5-1; size: -; D: -; J: TRBJ1-2; DNA: TGCGCCAGCAGCTTGGATGGGGCGGGGGGTGGCTACACCTTC; CDR3: CASSLDGAGGGYTF
V: TRBV30; size: -; D: -; J: TRBJ1-5; DNA: TGTGCCTGGAGCACAGGAAGCAATCAGCCCCAGCATTTT; CDR3: CAWSTGSNQPQHF
V: TRBV6-5; size: -; D: -; J: TRBJ1-2; DNA: TGTGCCAGCAGTTTCCAGGGTGGCTACACCTTC; CDR3: CASSFQGGYTF
V: TRBV11-3; size: -; D: -; J: TRBJ2-1; DNA: TGTGCCAGCACCACAACAGCTTACAATGAGCAGTTCTTC; CDR3: CASTTTAYNEQFF
V: TRBV29-1; size: few; D: TRBD1; J: TRBJ1-2; DNA: TGCAGCGTTGAAGCCAGGGGGCCGAACTATGGCTACACCTTC; CDR3: CSVEARGPNYGYTF
V: TRBV18; size: -; D: TRBD1; J: TRBJ1-2; DNA: TGTGCCAGCTCTCTGGGACAGGCGAGAAATAACTATGGCTACACCTTC; CDR3: CASSLGQARNNYGYTF
V: TRBV19; size: few; D: TRBD2; J: TRBJ2-3; DNA: TGTGCCAGTTGCTGGCGGGGGATGAGCACAGATACGCAGTATTTT; CDR3: CASCWRGMSTDTQYF
V: TRBV10-3; size: -; D: TRBD1; J: TRBJ2-7; DNA: TGTGCCATCAGGGGGACAGGGGGCACCTACGAGCAGTACTTC; CDR3: CAIRGTGGTYEQYF
V: TRBV7-2; size: -; D: -; J: TRBJ1-2; DNA: TGTGCCAGCAGCTTAGCGGGAGATCCTGGCTACACCTTC; CDR3: CASSLAGDPGYTF
V: TRBV9; size: -; D: -; J: TRBJ1-2; DNA: TGTGCCAGCAGCACGGAGGGAAGGGCTGGCTACACCTTC; CDR3: CASSTEGRAGYTF
V: TRBV9; size: -; D: -; J: TRBJ1-2; DNA: TGTGCCAGCAGCGTAGAATTGGGCGGCTACACCTTC; CDR3: CASSVELGGYTF
V: TRBV11-2; size: -; D: -; J: TRBJ1-4; DNA: TGTGCCAGCAGCCCCACAGGGACGTATGAAAAACTGTTTTTT; CDR3: CASSPTGTYEKLFF
V: TRBV28; size: once; D: -; J: TRBJ1-2; DNA: TGTGCCAGCAACCCCTCCAGGGTAAAAGGCTACACCTTC; CDR3: CASNPSRVKGYTF
V: TRBV24-1; size: -; D: -; J: TRBJ2-2; DNA: TGTGCCACCGGGCAGAGACAGACCGGGGAGCTGTTTTTT; CDR3: CATGQRQTGELFF
V: TRBV7-9; size: -; D: TRBD1; J: TRBJ1-2; DNA: TGTGCCAGCAGCTTCGACAGGGGGCGAGTCCCCTATGGCTACACCTTC; CDR3: CASSFDRGRVPYGYTF
V: TRBV5-5; size: -; D: -; J: TRBJ1-5; DNA: TGTGCCAGCAGCATCGGGACACCAGGGAATCAGCCCCAGCATTTT; CDR3: CASSIGTPGNQPQHF
V: TRBV18; size: -; D: -; J: TRBJ2-7; DNA: TGTGCCAGCTCACCACAGCTCTACGAGCAGTACTTC; CDR3: CASSPQLYEQYF
V: TRBV29-1; size: -; D: -; J: TRBJ1-2; DNA: TGCAGCGTTGAAGATGACGACAGAAACTATGGCTACACCTTC; CDR3: CSVEDDDRNYGYTF
V: TRBV18; size: few; D: -; J: TRBJ1-1; DNA: TGTGCCAGCTCACCCGCGGACACTGAAGCTTTCTTT; CDR3: CASSPADTEAFF
V: TRBV4-1; size: once; D: -; J: TRBJ2-5; DNA: TGCGCCAGCAGCCGGGAGGCGGTCCAAGAGACCCAGTACTTC; CDR3: CASSREAVQETQYF
V: TRBV27; size: -; D: TRBD1; J: TRBJ1-5; DNA: TGTGCCAGCACCCCGACAGGGGGCAATCAGCCCCAGCATTTT; CDR3: CASTPTGGNQPQHF
V: TRBV9; size: -; D: -; J: TRBJ2-3; DNA: TGTGCCAGCAAACGGGGGGCTAGCACAGATACGCAGTATTTT; CDR3: CASKRGASTDTQYF
V: TRBV10-3; size: -; D: TRBD1; J: TRBJ1-5; DNA: TGTGCCATCAGGGGGGACAGGGAGGGACAGCCCCAGCATTTT; CDR3: CAIRGDREGQPQHF
V: TRBV6-1; size: few; D: -; J: TRBJ1-5; DNA: TGTGCCAGCAGTGAAATGGACAGCAGTCAGCCCCAGCATTTT; CDR3: CASSEMDSSQPQHF
V: TRBV30; size: many; D: -; J: TRBJ1-1; DNA: TGTGCCTGGAGTGTAAGGAGGAACACTGAAGCTTTCTTT; CDR3: CAWSVRRNTEAFF
V: TRBV7-6; size: -; D: TRBD2; J: TRBJ2-5; DNA: TGTGCCAGCAGCTCCCCGGTGATGAGCGGGGGGGCAGCTGAGACCCAGTACTTC; CDR3: CASSSPVMSGGAAETQYF
V: TRBV4-3; size: -; D: TRBD2; J: TRBJ2-5; DNA: TGCGCCAGCAGCCAAAGAGGACTAGCGGTTAAGACCCAGTACTTC; CDR3: CASSQRGLAVKTQYF
V: TRBV19; size: once; D: TRBD1; J: TRBJ1-1; DNA: TGTGCCAGTACCACCCGGGACAGGATGGGAGCTTTCTTT; CDR3: CASTTRDRMGAFF
V: TRBV28; size: -; D: -; J: TRBJ1-4; DNA: TGTGCCAGCATGGGGGGTTTTTGGGAAAAACTGTTTTTT; CDR3: CASMGGFWEKLFF
V: TRBV11-2; size: -; D: TRBD2; J: TRBJ2-7; DNA: TGTGCCAGCAGCCGAAGGACCGCCTTCGGGGGGGAGCAGTACTTC; CDR3: CASSRRTAFGGEQYF
V: TRBV5-4; size: once; D: -; J: TRBJ1-4; DNA: TGTGCCAGCAGCTTGGGTACAGGGTATAATGAAAAACTGTTTTTT; CDR3: CASSLGTGYNEKLFF
V: TRBV20-1; size: -; D: -; J: TRBJ1-4; DNA: TGCAGTGTTCAGGGGAATGAAAAACTGTTTTTT; CDR3: CSVQGNEKLFF
V: TRBV5-5; size: once; D: -; J: TRBJ1-5; DNA: TGTGCCAGCAGCCCAACCCCGGGGATGGATAGCAATCAGCCCCAGCATTTT; CDR3: CASSPTPGMDSNQPQHF
V: TRBV5-6; size: -; D: -; J: TRBJ1-3; DNA: TGTGCCAGCAGCTCGGGAAACACCATATATTTT; CDR3: CASSSGNTIYF
V: TRBV7-2; size: few; D: TRBD1; J: TRBJ2-7; DNA: TGTGCCAGCAGCTTAAAGACAGGGCGCCACGAGCAGTACTTC; CDR3: CASSLKTGRHEQYF
V: TRBV9; size: -; D: TRBD2; J: TRBJ2-3; DNA: TGTGCCAGCAGCTCCCGGACTAGCGGGGGGGCCGGAGATACGCAGTATTTT; CDR3: CASSSRTSGGAGDTQYF
V: TRBV2; size: -; D: -; J: TRBJ1-2; DNA: TGTGCCAGCAGTGCTGGTCCTACTTGGGCCCTTGGCTACACCTTC; CDR3: CASSAGPTWALGYTF
V: TRBV6-5; size: -; D: TRBD1; J: TRBJ2-2; DNA: TGTGCCAGTCGCAGGGACAGTACCGGGGAGCTGTTTTTT; CDR3: CASRRDSTGELFF